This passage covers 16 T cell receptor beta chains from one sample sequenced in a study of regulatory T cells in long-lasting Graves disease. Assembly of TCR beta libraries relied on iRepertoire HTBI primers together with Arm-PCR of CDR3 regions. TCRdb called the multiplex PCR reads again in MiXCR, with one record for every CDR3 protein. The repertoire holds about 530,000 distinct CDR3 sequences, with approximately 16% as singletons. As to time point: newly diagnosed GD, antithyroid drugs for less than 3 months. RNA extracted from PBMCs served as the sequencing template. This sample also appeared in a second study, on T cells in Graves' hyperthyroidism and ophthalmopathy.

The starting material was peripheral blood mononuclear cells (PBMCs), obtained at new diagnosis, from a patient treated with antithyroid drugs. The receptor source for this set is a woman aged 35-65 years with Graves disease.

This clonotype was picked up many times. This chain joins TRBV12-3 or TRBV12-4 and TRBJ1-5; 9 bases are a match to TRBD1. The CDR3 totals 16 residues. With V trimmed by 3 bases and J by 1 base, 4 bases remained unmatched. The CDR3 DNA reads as TGTGCCAGCAGTTTCGCGGGACAGGGAAGCAATCAGCCCCAGCATTTT. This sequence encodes CASSFAGQGSNQPQHF.

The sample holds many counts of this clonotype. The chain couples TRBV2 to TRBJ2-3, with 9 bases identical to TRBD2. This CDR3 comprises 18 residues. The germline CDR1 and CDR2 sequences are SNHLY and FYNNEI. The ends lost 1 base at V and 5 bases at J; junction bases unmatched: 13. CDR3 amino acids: CASSEDWAGGPYKDTQYF. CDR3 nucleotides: TGTGCCAGCAGTGAAGACTGGGCGGGGGGGCCGTATAAAGATACGCAGTATTTT.

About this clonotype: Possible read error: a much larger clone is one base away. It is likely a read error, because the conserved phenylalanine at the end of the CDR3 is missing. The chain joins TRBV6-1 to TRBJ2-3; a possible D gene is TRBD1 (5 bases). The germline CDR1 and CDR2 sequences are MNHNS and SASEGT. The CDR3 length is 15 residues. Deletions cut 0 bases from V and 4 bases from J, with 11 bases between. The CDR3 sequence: CASSEAGRVADTQYS. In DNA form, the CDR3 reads TGTGCCAGCAGTGAAGCTGGCAGGGTGGCAGATACGCAGTATTCT.

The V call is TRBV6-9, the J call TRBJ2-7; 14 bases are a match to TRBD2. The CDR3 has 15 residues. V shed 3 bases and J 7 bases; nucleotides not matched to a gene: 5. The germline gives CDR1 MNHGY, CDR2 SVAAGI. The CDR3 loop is CASSYGTSGGDEQYF. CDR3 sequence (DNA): TGTGCCAGCAGTTACGGGACTAGCGGGGGAGATGAGCAGTACTTC.

The chain's CDR3 is CASRIGTSVHNEQFF. The CDR3 coding sequence is TGTGCCAGCAGGATCGGGACTAGCGTCCACAATGAGCAGTTCTTC. This chain uses TRBV12-3 or TRBV12-4 with TRBJ2-1, with TRBD2 matching 10 bases. The CDR3 length is 15 residues. V dropped 6 bases and J dropped 5; count of bases not matched to a gene: 7.

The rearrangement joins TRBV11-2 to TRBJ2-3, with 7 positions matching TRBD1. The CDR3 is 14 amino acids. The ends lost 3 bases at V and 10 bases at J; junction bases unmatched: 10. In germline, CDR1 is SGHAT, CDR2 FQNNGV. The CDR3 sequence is CASSFGTAHIAQYF. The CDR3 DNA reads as TGTGCCAGCAGCTTCGGGACAGCTCACATTGCGCAGTATTTT.

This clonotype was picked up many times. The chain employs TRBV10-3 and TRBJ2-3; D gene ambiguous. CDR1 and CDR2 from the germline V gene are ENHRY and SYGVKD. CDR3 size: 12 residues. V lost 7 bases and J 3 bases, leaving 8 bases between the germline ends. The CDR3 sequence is CAITNTTDTQYF. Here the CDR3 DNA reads TGTGCCATCACCAACACTACAGATACGCAGTATTTT.

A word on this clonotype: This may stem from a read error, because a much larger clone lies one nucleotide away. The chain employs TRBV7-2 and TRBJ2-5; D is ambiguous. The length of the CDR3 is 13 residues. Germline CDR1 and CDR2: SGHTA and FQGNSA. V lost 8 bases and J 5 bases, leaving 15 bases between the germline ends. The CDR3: CASGSESVETQYF. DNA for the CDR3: TGTGCCAGCGGCTCCGAATCGGTGGAGACCCAGTACTTC.

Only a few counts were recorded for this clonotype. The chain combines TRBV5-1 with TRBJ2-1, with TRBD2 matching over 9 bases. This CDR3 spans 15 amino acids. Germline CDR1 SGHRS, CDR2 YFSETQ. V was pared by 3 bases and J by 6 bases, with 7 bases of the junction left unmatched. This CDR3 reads CASSSLTSGANEQFF. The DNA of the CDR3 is TGCGCCAGCAGCTCCCTGACTAGCGGAGCCAATGAGCAGTTCTTC.

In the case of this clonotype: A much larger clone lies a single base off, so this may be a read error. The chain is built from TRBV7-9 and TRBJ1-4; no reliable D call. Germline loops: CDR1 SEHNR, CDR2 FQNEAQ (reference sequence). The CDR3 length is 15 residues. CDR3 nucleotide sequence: TGTGCCAGCAGCGTAGCGACGGGGTCTAGTGAAAAACTGTTTTTT. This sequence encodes CASSVATGSSEKLFF. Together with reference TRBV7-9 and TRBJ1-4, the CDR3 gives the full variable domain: DTGVSQNPRHKITKRGQNVTFRCDPISEHNRLYWYRQTLGQGPEFLTYFQNEAQLEKSRLLSDRFSAERPKGSFSTLEIQRTEQGDSAMYLCASSVATGSSEKLFFGSGTQLSVL.

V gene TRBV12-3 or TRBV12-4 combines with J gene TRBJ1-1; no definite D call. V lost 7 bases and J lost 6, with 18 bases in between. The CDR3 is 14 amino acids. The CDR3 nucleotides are TGTGCCAGCACCTCGCCACACGTCTCAGCTGAAGCTTTCTTT. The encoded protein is CASTSPHVSAEAFF.

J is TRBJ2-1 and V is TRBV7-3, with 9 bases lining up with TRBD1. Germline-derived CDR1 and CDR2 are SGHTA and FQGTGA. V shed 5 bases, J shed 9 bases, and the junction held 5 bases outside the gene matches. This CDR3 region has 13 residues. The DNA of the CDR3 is TGTGCCAGCAGCGCAACAGGGGGCGCTGAGCAGTTCTTC. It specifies CASSATGGAEQFF.

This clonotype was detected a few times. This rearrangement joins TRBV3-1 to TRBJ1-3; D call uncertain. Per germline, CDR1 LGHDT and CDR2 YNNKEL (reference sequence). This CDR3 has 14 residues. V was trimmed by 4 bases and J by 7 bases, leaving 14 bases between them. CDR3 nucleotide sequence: TGTGCCAGCAGCCGATCGCAGGATGGGAACACCATATATTTT. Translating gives CASSRSQDGNTIYF.

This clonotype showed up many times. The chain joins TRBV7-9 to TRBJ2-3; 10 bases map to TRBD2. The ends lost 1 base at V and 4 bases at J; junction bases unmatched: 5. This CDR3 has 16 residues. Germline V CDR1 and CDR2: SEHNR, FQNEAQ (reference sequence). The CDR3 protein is CASSLVLAGASDTQYF. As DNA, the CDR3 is TGTGCCAGCAGCTTAGTCCTAGCGGGGGCGTCAGATACGCAGTATTTT.

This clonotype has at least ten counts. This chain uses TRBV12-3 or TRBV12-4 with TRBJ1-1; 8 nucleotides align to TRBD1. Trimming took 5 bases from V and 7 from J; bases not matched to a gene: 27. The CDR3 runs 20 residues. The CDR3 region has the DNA TGTGCCAGCAGTAAACAACCGGGTGACAGGGGCTGGTCGGAAAGGGATGAAGCTTTCTTT. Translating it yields CASSKQPGDRGWSERDEAFF.

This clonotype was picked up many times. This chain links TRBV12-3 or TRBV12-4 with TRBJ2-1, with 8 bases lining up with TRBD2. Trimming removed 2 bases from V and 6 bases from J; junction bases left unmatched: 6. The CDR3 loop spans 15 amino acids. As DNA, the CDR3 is TGTGCCAGCAGTTTATTCGCGGGGGGCGGCAATGAGCAGTTCTTC. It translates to CASSLFAGGGNEQFF.